Below, 6 T cell receptor beta chains from the same sample are listed, as sequenced in a study of cytomegalovirus exposure and HLA in healthy donors. The repertoire was sequenced with immunoSEQ multiplex PCR; TCRdb's copy has only in-frame clones and lacks some. The data hold about 130,000 clones, with approximately 82% observed a single time. The source material was PBMCs. The source of these receptors is a man aged 25-45 years in good health and CMV-seropositive.

This chain uses TRBV7-6 with TRBJ2-1; possible D gene TRBD2, 6 bases. The CDR3 consists of 17 residues. The germline V gene encodes CDR1 SGHVS and CDR2 FNYEAQ. Deletions cut 2 bases from V and 9 bases from J, with 23 bases between. DNA for the CDR3: TGTGCCAGCAGCTTACTCCAGTGGGGGGTGGGAGTTCGTGAGCAGTTCTTC. Its protein is CASSLLQWGVGVREQFF.

J is TRBJ1-4 and V is TRBV10-3; D unresolved. Germline-derived CDR1 and CDR2 are ENHRY and SYGVKD. V shed 3 bases and J shed 7 bases, with 9 bases lying between them. There are 13 residues in the CDR3. This CDR3 is CAISDRGIEKLFF. The CDR3 region has the DNA TGTGCCATCAGTGACCGAGGGATTGAAAAACTGTTTTTT.

CDR3 in amino acids: CASSPADRNTEAFF. The CDR3 DNA reads as TGTGCCAGCAGCCCAGCGGACAGAAACACTGAAGCTTTCTTT. V gene TRBV9 combines with J gene TRBJ1-1, with D possibly matching TRBD1 (6 bases). Germline values: CDR1 SGDLS, CDR2 YYNGEE. V was clipped by 4 bases and J by 2 bases, with 12 bases between them. The CDR3 has 14 amino acids.

The chain recombines TRBV18 with TRBJ2-7, with 8 positions matching TRBD1. The CDR3 covers 14 residues. Germline V gene lookup returns CDR1 KGHSH and CDR2 LQKENI. With 2 bases clipped from V and 6 bases from J, the junction kept 6 bases outside the gene matches. The CDR3 DNA sequence: TGTGCCAGCTCACCATGGACAGGGCCTGTCGAGCAGTACTTC. Translated, it gives CASSPWTGPVEQYF.

This chain connects TRBV19 to TRBJ1-6; maybe TRBD1 (5 bases). Trimming took off 2 bases at V and 8 bases at J, with 10 bases between the two ends. Germline V gives CDR1 LNHDA, CDR2 SQIVND (reference sequence). The CDR3 spans 14 residues. CDR3 sequence reads: CASSITGEDSPLHF. CDR3 coding DNA: TGTGCCAGTAGTATAACGGGGGAGGATTCACCCCTCCACTTT.

The chain has TRBV9 and TRBJ2-1; TRBD2 matches 9 bases. This CDR3 comprises 15 residues. After removal of 0 bases from V and 3 bases from J, the junction contained 1 base not matched to a gene. CDR1 and CDR2 (germline): SGDLS, YYNGEE. CDR3 region: CASSVGTSDYNEQFF. The CDR3 DNA follows: TGTGCCAGCAGCGTAGGGACTAGCGACTACAATGAGCAGTTCTTC.